The rows below give T cell receptor beta chains drawn from one sample of a study of CD8 T cells in Susac syndrome. Each CDR3 protein gets one entry after TCRdb re-called the immunoSEQ multiplex PCR reads with MiXCR. The table records roughly 200,000 distinct CDR3 sequences, about 95% of them present only once. Input material: CD4+ T cells from PBMCs. These receptors all come from a human donor with multiple sclerosis. The CDR3 runs from the conserved cysteine through the conserved F or W. Fields, in order: clone size, D gene, V gene, J gene, CDR3 DNA, CDR3 protein. A D gene is named only where the DNA matches it firmly. Clone size is given for some rows only: seen once, a few or many times, or a class if the clone is expanded.

-	TRBD2	TRBV20-1	TRBJ2-2	TGCAGTGCTCTACTAGCGGGGGGAACCGGGGAGCTGTTTTTT	CSALLAGGTGELFF
few	-	TRBV12-3/TRBV12-4	TRBJ2-3	-	CASSSSADTQYF
-	-	TRBV5-1	TRBJ1-6	TGCGCCAGCAGCTTGGAGCCCACCAGCTCCTATAATTCACCCCTCCACTTT	CASSLEPTSSYNSPLHF
-	TRBD1	TRBV20-1	TRBJ2-1	TGCAGTGCTATTAGGGACAGGGGGATCAATGAGCAGTTCTTC	CSAIRDRGINEQFF
-	TRBD1	TRBV20-1	TRBJ1-5	TGCAGTGCTATAATGTTAGGGGGCAGCGATCAGCCCCAGCATTTT	CSAIMLGGSDQPQHF
-	TRBD2	TRBV5-1	TRBJ2-1	TGCGCCAGCAGCCCGAAAGAGCGGGGAAGGCAGTTCTTC	CASSPKERGRQFF
-	-	TRBV20-1	TRBJ2-7	TGCAGTGCTAGAGATTGGGGAGCCTACGAGCAGTACTTC	CSARDWGAYEQYF
-	TRBD1	TRBV3-1	TRBJ1-6	TGTGCCAGCAGCCTGACAGGGGACGAGTCACCCCTCCACTTT	CASSLTGDESPLHF
-	-	TRBV3-1	TRBJ1-2	TGTGCCAGCAGCCAAGTGAGGAGGGGCCCACGTGATGGCTACACCTTC	CASSQVRRGPRDGYTF
-	TRBD2	TRBV9	TRBJ2-1	TGTGCCAGCAGCGTCGGACTAGCGTGGTACAATGAGCAGTTCTTC	CASSVGLAWYNEQFF
-	-	TRBV3-1	TRBJ1-2	TGTGCCAGCAGCCAAGCCCCATATGGCTACACCTTC	CASSQAPYGYTF
-	-	TRBV30	TRBJ2-5	TGTGCCTGGAGTGTACTGAGTTTAGAGACCCAGTACTTC	CAWSVLSLETQYF
-	TRBD1	TRBV20-1	TRBJ1-2	TGCAGTGCTAGAGACTTGGGACAGGGTAGAGACTATGGCTACACCTTC	CSARDLGQGRDYGYTF
-	-	TRBV5-1	TRBJ1-5	TGCGCCAGCCGCCAGGGACTTAATCAGCCCCAGCATTTT	CASRQGLNQPQHF
-	-	TRBV20-1	TRBJ1-6	TGCAGTGCTAGTGCGGCAGGGAGGGATAATTCACCCCTCCACTTT	CSASAAGRDNSPLHF
-	-	TRBV20-1	TRBJ2-3	TGCAGTGCTAGAGATCAATCCTATACGCAGTATTTT	CSARDQSYTQYF
-	TRBD1	TRBV15	TRBJ2-1	TGTGCCACCAGCAGAGATCCTAGGACAGGGGTCAATGAGCAGTTCTTC	CATSRDPRTGVNEQFF
-	-	TRBV27	TRBJ2-7	TGTGCCAGCAGGCCCTTCGGGAGTGGCGAGCAGTACTTC	CASRPFGSGEQYF
-	-	TRBV3-1	TRBJ1-1	TGTGCCAGCAGCCAACTCGCAGGAGGGAACACTGAAGCTTTCTTT	CASSQLAGGNTEAFF
-	-	TRBV5-1	TRBJ1-1	TGCGCCAGCAGTTCGGGGTCAGCGAACACTGAAGCTTTCTTT	CASSSGSANTEAFF
-	-	TRBV20-1	TRBJ1-5	TGCAGTGCTAGAGAAGGCCCGGATCAGCCCCAGCATTTT	CSAREGPDQPQHF
-	-	TRBV4-1	TRBJ1-2	TGCGCCAGCAGCCAAGAACCTCAGAACACCTATGGCTACACCTTC	CASSQEPQNTYGYTF
-	TRBD1	TRBV12-3/TRBV12-4	TRBJ2-1	TGTGCCAGCAGAACCGGGACAGGGGTAACTGGGCATGAGCAGTTCTTC	CASRTGTGVTGHEQFF
-	-	TRBV7-9	TRBJ2-7	TGTGCCAGCAGCTCACAGGATTTCGCCGAGCAGTACTTC	CASSSQDFAEQYF
-	-	TRBV6-5	TRBJ1-5	TGTGCCAGCAGCCGGACTTCACGGGGGCAGCCCCAGCATTTT	CASSRTSRGQPQHF
few	-	TRBV11-2	TRBJ2-1	TGTGCCAGCTCCTTAGAGGGGGGCTCCTACAATGAGCAGTTCTTC	CASSLEGGSYNEQFF
-	TRBD2	TRBV9	TRBJ2-1	TGTGCCAGCAGCGTAGTAGGGACTAGCGGGGGAGGTTACAATGAGCAGTTCTTC	CASSVVGTSGGGYNEQFF
-	-	TRBV12-3/TRBV12-4	TRBJ1-1	TGTGCCAGCAGACCCCCTAGGGCCCTAACTGAAGCTTTCTTT	CASRPPRALTEAFF
-	TRBD2	TRBV2	TRBJ2-3	TGTGCCAGCAGTGAATTTCTAGCGGGGGGGCATCAAGATACGCAGTATTTT	CASSEFLAGGHQDTQYF
-	-	TRBV30	TRBJ1-2	TGTGCCTGGAGCACCAATTCGGTAGGCTACACCTTC	CAWSTNSVGYTF
-	-	TRBV5-4	TRBJ2-5	TGTGCCAGCAGCATAGACGGGACTCCTCGGGTTCCCCAGTACTTC	CASSIDGTPRVPQYF
-	-	TRBV20-1	TRBJ2-1	TGCAGTGCTAGACTCTACAATGAGCAGTTCTTC	CSARLYNEQFF
-	-	TRBV3-1	TRBJ2-5	TGTGCCAGCAGCAAAAGTACGGGGGCTGGTGAGACCCAGTACTTC	CASSKSTGAGETQYF
-	TRBD2	TRBV4-1	TRBJ2-3	TGCGCCAGCAGCCAAGAGACTAGCGGGGGGGCATTGGATACGCAGTATTTT	CASSQETSGGALDTQYF
-	-	TRBV30	TRBJ1-2	TGTGCCTGGAGTGTACGTGTCCTGGGATCGGATGGCTACACCTTC	CAWSVRVLGSDGYTF
once	-	TRBV15	TRBJ1-5	TGTGCCACCAGCCCTACCCCGGTCCACTATAGCAATCAGCCCCAGCATTTT	CATSPTPVHYSNQPQHF
few	TRBD1	TRBV20-1	TRBJ1-5	TGCAGTGCTAGCTTACAGGGGGCGGGCAATCAGCCCCAGCATTTT	CSASLQGAGNQPQHF
-	TRBD1	TRBV5-1	TRBJ1-6	TGCGCCAGCAGCATTGAGGGACAGGGAGATTCACCCCTCCACTTT	CASSIEGQGDSPLHF
-	-	TRBV23-1	TRBJ2-3	TGCGCCAGCAGTCAATCGCGGACCCCTAACGGTGGAGATACGCAGTATTTT	CASSQSRTPNGGDTQYF
-	-	TRBV7-8	TRBJ2-4	TGTGCCAGCAGCCCTACGGTGGCTAGCCCCGTGTCCAAAAACATTCAGTACTTC	CASSPTVASPVSKNIQYF
-	-	TRBV2	TRBJ1-1	TGTGCCAGCAGTGAACAGGGCTTCCCCACTGAAGCTTTCTTT	CASSEQGFPTEAFF
-	-	TRBV24-1	TRBJ2-2	TGTGCCACCAGTGACCCCAGAGCGCCGAACACCGGGGAGCTGTTTTTT	CATSDPRAPNTGELFF
-	-	TRBV7-2	TRBJ2-1	TGTGCCAGCAGCTGGGTTTACAATGAGCAGTTCTTC	CASSWVYNEQFF
once	-	TRBV4-2	TRBJ2-5	TGTGCCAGCAGCCAAGAAGAAGGGAGGGAGACCCAGTACTTC	CASSQEEGRETQYF
-	-	TRBV30	TRBJ1-5	TGTGCCTGGAGACAGGACAATCAGCCCCAGCATTTT	CAWRQDNQPQHF
-	-	TRBV4-1	TRBJ1-1	TGCGCCAGCAGCCAGGTCCCGCCCGGGGCCTCCTTAATCACCGGCACTGAAGCTTTCTTT	CASSQVPPGASLITGTEAFF
-	-	TRBV5-4	TRBJ1-2	TGTGCCAGCAGCTTGCTTGACGGGCGGACCTACACCTTC	CASSLLDGRTYTF
-	TRBD1	TRBV9	TRBJ1-2	TGTGCCAGCAGCGTAGGACAGGGGTTCGGCTACACCTTC	CASSVGQGFGYTF
-	-	TRBV6-6	TRBJ1-5	TGTGCCAGCAGCGACGCGTCCCTCCCTGGGAATCAGCCCCAGCATTTT	CASSDASLPGNQPQHF
-	-	TRBV5-1	TRBJ2-7	TGCGCCAGCAGCTCGAGGGGGGAGGCCTACGAGCAGTACTTC	CASSSRGEAYEQYF
-	TRBD1	TRBV12-3/TRBV12-4	TRBJ2-5	TGTGCCAGCAGCCGGGACAGCGGGACCCAGTACTTC	CASSRDSGTQYF
-	-	TRBV9	TRBJ2-5	TGTGCCAGCAGCGCAGCCTCTCGAGAGACCCAGTACTTC	CASSAASRETQYF
-	-	TRBV3-1	TRBJ1-1	TGTGCCAGCAGCCGGACGGGCTCGAACACTGAAGCTTTCTTT	CASSRTGSNTEAFF